Presented here are 18 T cell receptor beta chains from one specimen sequenced in a study of blood T cell repertoires in COVID-19. Method: immunoSEQ multiplex PCR; TCRdb's copy keeps in-frame clones and lacks some. The repertoire holds about 110,000 clones, with approximately 70% as singletons. Sequencing was carried out using peripheral blood. Receptor source: a man of 80 years or more with acute or convalescent COVID-19.

V gene TRBV2 combines with J gene TRBJ2-3; the D is unclear. The CDR3 runs 13 residues. CDR1 is SNHLY and CDR2 is FYNNEI in the germline V gene. Trimming left V 5 bases short and J 1 base short, with 7 bases between. Here the CDR3 reads CASSKLGTDTQYF. CDR3 in DNA: TGTGCCAGCAGTAAGCTTGGCACAGATACGCAGTATTTT.

This clone was observed a single time. The chain combines TRBV25-1 with TRBJ2-3, with a possible D match to TRBD2 (5 bases). Trimming took off 5 bases at V and 7 bases at J, with 16 bases between the two ends. The CDR3 is made up of 14 amino acids. CDR1 and CDR2 (germline): MGHDK, SYGVNS. The CDR3 sequence is CASSFSGLGNTQYF. In DNA form, the CDR3 reads TGTGCCAGCAGTTTCTCGGGGTTAGGGAATACGCAGTATTTT. Looking up the rest from reference TRBV25-1 and TRBJ2-3 gives the full variable domain: EADIYQTPRYLVIGTGKKITLECSQTMGHDKMYWYQQDPGMELHLIHYSYGVNSTEKGDLSSESTVSRIRTEHFPLTLESARPSHTSQYLCASSFSGLGNTQYFGPGTRLTVL.

The rearrangement uses TRBV7-9 and TRBJ2-4; 11 bases align to TRBD1. This CDR3 contains 15 residues. J gave up 5 bases and V 5 bases, and 5 bases lay outside the gene matches. Germline loops: CDR1 SEHNR, CDR2 FQNEAQ (reference sequence). The CDR3 loop is CASSPWTGGENIQYF. The DNA of the CDR3 is TGTGCCAGCAGCCCCTGGACAGGGGGCGAAAACATTCAGTACTTC.

There are a few counts of this clone. The chain employs TRBV4-3 and TRBJ1-2; tentative D call: TRBD1 (5 bases). Germline V CDR1 and CDR2: LGHNA, YSLEER. The CDR3 sequence is 15 residues long. V was cut by 1 base and J by 5 bases, with 14 bases left in between. CDR3 protein: CASSQASSGTYGYTF. DNA of the CDR3: TGCGCCAGCAGCCAAGCCTCCTCAGGGACTTATGGCTACACCTTC.

This clone appeared a single time. The V gene is TRBV6-5, the J gene TRBJ1-6; the match to TRBD1 covers 7 bases. This CDR3 comprises 14 residues. CDR1 is MNHEY, CDR2 SVGAGI, per germline. V dropped 6 bases and J dropped 7; count of bases not matched to a gene: 6. CDR3 sequence: CASSKTGWNSPLHF. In DNA, the CDR3 is TGTGCCAGCAGCAAGACAGGGTGGAATTCACCCCTCCACTTT.

This clone was detected only a few times. V and J are TRBV4-2 and TRBJ2-3, with D possibly matching TRBD2 (6 bases). The germline V gene has CDR1 LGHNA and CDR2 YNFKEQ. This CDR3 region has 17 residues. The V end was cut by 0 bases, the J end by 0 bases, with 13 bases between. Written as DNA, the CDR3 is TGTGCCAGCAGCCAAGATTGGAGGGATGGGAGCACAGATACGCAGTATTTT. The encoded protein is CASSQDWRDGSTDTQYF.

The sample holds many counts of this clone. V usage is TRBV28 and J usage is TRBJ1-3, with D unclear. Germline assignment: CDR1 MDHEN and CDR2 SYDVKM. This CDR3 region has 13 residues. Trimming removed 8 bases from V and 4 bases from J, with 12 bases in between. CDR3 sequence (DNA): TGTGCCAGCTCCGATAACATCGGAAACACCATATATTTT. Its protein is CASSDNIGNTIYF.

This clone was recorded only once. This chain links TRBV28 with TRBJ2-6; TRBD2 matches 7 bases. The trim removed 2 bases at V and 1 base at J, leaving 5 bases unmatched. From germline, CDR1 is MDHEN and CDR2 SYDVKM. The CDR3 has 17 residues. CDR3 in DNA: TGTGCCAGCAGTTTAAGGCTGGGGGGGTCTGGGGCCAACGTCCTGACTTTC. Protein sequence: CASSLRLGGSGANVLTF.

This chain uses TRBV28 with TRBJ1-1; D is undetermined. With 4 bases removed from V and 8 bases from J, the gap between germline ends came to 8 bases. The CDR3 is 11 residues long. Germline V CDR1 and CDR2: MDHEN, SYDVKM. The CDR3 coding sequence is TGTGCCAGCAGTTCCGCAGTAGAAGCTTTCTTT. It codes for CASSSAVEAFF.

The rearrangement uses TRBV4-3 and TRBJ1-5; maybe TRBD1 (5 bases). The germline CDR1 and CDR2 sequences are LGHNA and YSLEER. V lost 0 bases, J lost 7 bases, and 16 bases lay in between. This CDR3 comprises 16 residues. In DNA, the CDR3 is TGCGCCAGCAGCCAAGATTTAGGGGCCCAGTTCCAGCCCCAGCATTTT. Residues: CASSQDLGAQFQPQHF.

The chain couples TRBV7-7 to TRBJ2-5, with 9 bases identical to TRBD1. CDR1 is SSHAT, CDR2 FNYEAQ, per germline (reference sequence). J was trimmed by 4 bases and V by 3 bases; bases with no gene match: 12. The CDR3 is made up of 17 amino acids. CDR3 coding DNA: TGTGCCAGCAGCTTTAGGCAGGGGACAGGGATCGTAGAGACCCAGTACTTC. This translates into CASSFRQGTGIVETQYF. Supplemented by reference TRBV7-7 and TRBJ2-5, the full variable domain reads GAGVSQSPRYKVTKRGQDVTLRCDPISSHATLYWYQQALGQGPEFLTYFNYEAQPDKSGLPSDRFSAERPEGSISTLTIQRTEQRDSAMYRCASSFRQGTGIVETQYFGPGTRLLVL.

The V call is TRBV6-4, the J call TRBJ1-2; no clear D gene. In germline, CDR1 is MRHNA, CDR2 SNTAGT. The CDR3 is made up of 13 amino acids. V was clipped by 0 bases and J by 4 bases, with 6 bases between them. The CDR3 sequence: CASSDSSGYGYTF. The CDR3 coding sequence is TGTGCCAGCAGTGACTCGAGTGGCTATGGCTACACCTTC.

CDR3 bases: TGTGCCAGCAGCCAGTGGAGGGGTTCGAACACCGGGGAGCTGTTTTTT. Its protein product is CASSQWRGSNTGELFF. The chain employs TRBV14 and TRBJ2-2; D may be TRBD2 (6 bases). The germline V and J ends were trimmed by 3 bases and 0 bases, with 11 bases remaining between them. CDR3 length: 16 amino acids. CDR1 is SGHDN and CDR2 is FVKESK in the germline V gene.

The J gene is TRBJ2-2, the V gene TRBV7-2; D may be TRBD1 (6 bases). CDR1 and CDR2 from the germline V gene are SGHTA and FQGNSA. V shed 0 bases and J shed 9 bases, with 11 bases lying between them. There are 14 residues in the CDR3. CDR3 protein: CASSLALGGRELFF. In DNA, the CDR3 is TGTGCCAGCAGCTTAGCCCTAGGGGGAAGGGAGCTGTTTTTT.

This clone was found a few times. V is TRBV30 and J is TRBJ1-5; D call uncertain. Between the trimmed V and J ends, which lost 2 bases and 2 bases, there was a span of 7 bases. The CDR3 totals 13 residues. Looked up from germline, CDR1 is GTSNPN and CDR2 is SVGIG (reference sequence). The DNA for the CDR3 is TGTGCCTGGAGTCGGGAGGGCAATCAGCCCCAGCATTTT. As protein: CAWSREGNQPQHF.

The chain is built from TRBV6-5 and TRBJ2-1; the D gene is possibly TRBD1 (5 bases). The V and J ends lost 6 bases and 0 bases respectively, with 12 bases between them. Germline V gene lookup returns CDR1 MNHEY and CDR2 SVGAGI. The CDR3 runs 15 residues. Written as DNA, the CDR3 is TGTGCCAGCAGGCCTGGGGCGGACTCCTACAATGAGCAGTTCTTC. Translated: CASRPGADSYNEQFF.

The V and J genes are TRBV7-6 and TRBJ2-7, with TRBD2 identical over 8 bases. V shed 5 bases and J 0 bases; nucleotides not matched to a gene: 6. CDR3 size: 15 residues. CDR1 and CDR2 from the germline V gene are SGHVS and FNYEAQ. The CDR3 region has the DNA TGTGCCAGCAGCGGTACTAGCGGCTTCTCCTACGAGCAGTACTTC. This encodes CASSGTSGFSYEQYF. Full variable domain (outside the CDR3, taken from reference TRBV7-6 and TRBJ2-7): GAGVSQSPRYKVTKRGQDVALRCDPISGHVSLYWYRQALGQGPEFLTYFNYEAQQDKSGLPNDRFSAERPEGSISTLTIQRTEQRDSAMYRCASSGTSGFSYEQYFGPGTRLTVT.

This clone turned up a few times. CDR3 residues: CASSPGHQTNYGYTF. DNA of the CDR3: TGCGCCAGCAGCCCAGGACACCAAACCAACTATGGCTACACCTTC. The genes are TRBV4-3 and TRBJ1-2, with D perhaps matching TRBD1 (5 bases). This CDR3 contains 15 residues. V was cut by 4 bases and J by 2 bases, with 14 bases left in between. In germline, CDR1 is LGHNA, CDR2 YSLEER.